Shown below are 32 T cell receptor beta chains from a single sample sequenced in a study of T cell responses to AZD1222 COVID-19 vaccine. Sequencing used immunoSEQ multiplex PCR; TCRdb keeps in-frame clones, though not all of them. The top ten hold 15% to 20% of the sample, which has 65,000 to 90,000 clones, around 88% seen once. The source was peripheral blood, collected on day 0 of AZD1222 vaccination. Receptors were obtained from an adult in good health.

V and J are TRBV28 and TRBJ2-5, with TRBD2 matching over 8 bases. CDR3 length: 17 residues. Losses at the gene ends were 6 bases for V and 1 base for J; bases not matched to a gene: 13. Germline CDR1 reads MDHEN; CDR2 reads SYDVKM. CDR3 nucleotides: TGTGCCAGCAGCATTCGCAGGGAGCGGGGGATCCAAGAGACCCAGTACTTC. Translation gives CASSIRRERGIQETQYF.

J is TRBJ2-2 and V is TRBV9, with 11 bases identical to TRBD2. CDR1 SGDLS and CDR2 YYNGEE come from the germline V gene. This CDR3 has 15 residues. V trimming: 3 bases; J trimming: 5 bases; junction bases outside the gene matches: 3. The CDR3 sequence: CASSARLAGTGELFF. Here the CDR3 DNA reads TGTGCCAGCAGCGCACGACTAGCGGGGACCGGGGAGCTGTTTTTT.

The chain employs TRBV5-1 and TRBJ2-3; 7 bases fit TRBD2. CDR3 size: 15 residues. Germline loops: CDR1 SGHRS, CDR2 YFSETQ. J lost 6 bases, V lost 4 bases, and 11 bases had no gene match. The CDR3 DNA reads TGCGCCAGCAGCCCGGGACTAAGCACATCGGATACGCAGTATTTT. This codes for CASSPGLSTSDTQYF. Based on the CDR3 plus reference TRBV5-1 and TRBJ2-3, the full variable domain is KAGVTQTPRYLIKTRGQQVTLSCSPISGHRSVSWYQQTPGQGLQFLFEYFSETQRNKGNFPGRFSGRQFSNSRSEMNVSTLELGDSALYLCASSPGLSTSDTQYFGPGTRLTVL.

The table lists this clone with a count of one. The chain carries TRBV18 and TRBJ2-2; TRBD2 matches 11 bases. Germline CDR1 KGHSH, CDR2 LQKENI. V was pared by 5 bases and J by 3 bases, with 2 bases of the junction left unmatched. CDR3 length: 15 amino acids. CDR3 coding DNA: TGTGCCAGCTCAACGACTAGCGGGGACACCGGGGAGCTGTTTTTT. Amino acids: CASSTTSGDTGELFF.

CDR3 DNA: TGTGCCAGCAGCGGGACTAGCGGGAGCTCCTACGAGCAGTACTTC. As protein: CASSGTSGSSYEQYF. The chain couples TRBV6-5 to TRBJ2-7; TRBD2 matches 14 bases. Germline V gives CDR1 MNHEY, CDR2 SVGAGI. CDR3 size: 15 residues. With V trimmed by 6 bases and J by 0 bases, 1 base remained unmatched.

The rearrangement joins TRBV2 to TRBJ2-7; TRBD1 might be the D (5 bases). The germline V gene has CDR1 SNHLY and CDR2 FYNNEI. Trimming shortened V by 6 bases and J by 3 bases, and 9 bases separated the two germline ends. The CDR3 has 12 amino acids. The DNA for the CDR3 is TGTGCCAGCAGAGACGACAGCTACGAGCAGTACTTC. It specifies CASRDDSYEQYF.

V is TRBV5-5 and J is TRBJ2-7; 7 bases agree with TRBD1. Germline V CDR1 and CDR2: SGHKS, YYEKEE (reference sequence). The CDR3 extends over 14 amino acids. V was clipped by 4 bases and J by 3 bases; unmatched bases: 7. This chain's CDR3 is CASSDRVLFYEQYF. CDR3 bases: TGTGCCAGCAGCGACAGGGTACTCTTCTACGAGCAGTACTTC.

The rearrangement links TRBV19 to TRBJ1-1; 7 bases line up with TRBD1. The length of the CDR3 is 14 residues. Germline assignment: CDR1 LNHDA and CDR2 SQIVND (reference sequence). J was trimmed by 5 bases and V by 6 bases; bases with no gene match: 9. CDR3 nucleotides: TGTGCCAGTAGGACAACACAGGGGATGACTGAAGCTTTCTTT. The encoded protein is CASRTTQGMTEAFF.

The chain links TRBV7-6 to TRBJ1-3; perhaps TRBD1 as D (5 bases). Trimming took off 3 bases at V and 8 bases at J, with 17 bases between the two ends. Germline CDR1 SGHVS, CDR2 FNYEAQ. The CDR3 has 15 amino acids. CDR3 DNA: TGTGCCAGCAGCTTGAGTCCGGGTAGAGGGGACACCATATATTTT. This gives the protein CASSLSPGRGDTIYF.

This clone was detected once. The CDR3 reads CASSLVTGGRNTIYF. The CDR3, as DNA: TGTGCCAGCAGTTTAGTCACAGGGGGCAGGAACACCATATATTTT. The rearrangement uses TRBV28 and TRBJ1-3; TRBD1 matches at 9 bases. The CDR3 consists of 15 residues. The germline V gene encodes CDR1 MDHEN and CDR2 SYDVKM. Losses at the gene ends were 2 bases for V and 7 bases for J; bases not matched to a gene: 6.

The J gene is TRBJ2-1, the V gene TRBV11-2; either TRBD1 or TRBD2 may supply D (6 bases each). Germline assignment: CDR1 SGHAT and CDR2 FQNNGV. V lost 0 bases to trimming and J lost 0 bases, with 12 bases between them. This CDR3 comprises 17 residues. The CDR3 sequence: CASSLEGGTSSYNEQFF. DNA of the CDR3: TGTGCCAGCAGCTTAGAAGGGGGGACCAGCTCCTACAATGAGCAGTTCTTC.

This rearrangement joins TRBV29-1 to TRBJ2-1; TRBD2 is a possible D gene (5 bases). V lost 4 bases to trimming and J lost 4 bases, with 11 bases between them. CDR1 and CDR2 (germline): SQVTM, ANQGSEA. CDR3 length: 13 amino acids. CDR3 coding DNA: TGCAGCGTTGTGGGCAGACTATACAATGAGCAGTTCTTC. Amino acids: CSVVGRLYNEQFF.

The V and J genes are TRBV5-4 and TRBJ1-1; no clear D gene. Trimming cost V 3 bases and J 7 bases, with 10 bases left between them. This CDR3 has 12 amino acids. In germline, CDR1 is SGHNT, CDR2 YYREEE (reference sequence). CDR3 region: CASSWEGGEAFF. CDR3 sequence (DNA): TGTGCCAGCAGCTGGGAGGGAGGTGAAGCTTTCTTT.

V and J are TRBV9 and TRBJ1-2, with 8 positions matching TRBD1. Germline assignment: CDR1 SGDLS and CDR2 YYNGEE. V shed 0 bases and J 7 bases; nucleotides not matched to a gene: 5. This CDR3 region has 14 residues. CDR3 DNA sequence: TGTGCCAGCAGCGTAGCTCGGACAGGGTTTGGCTACACCTTC. Translating it yields CASSVARTGFGYTF.

The chain is built from TRBV20-1 and TRBJ2-7; maybe TRBD2 (5 bases). The CDR3 is 11 amino acids. Trimming took 3 bases from V and 6 from J, leaving 9 bases between them. CDR1 DFQATT and CDR2 SNEGSKA come from the germline V gene (reference sequence). CDR3 sequence reads: CSARASGEQYF. DNA of the CDR3: TGCAGTGCTAGGGCCAGCGGCGAGCAGTACTTC.

The chain is built from TRBV6-2 or TRBV6-3 and TRBJ2-1, with 7 bases aligning to TRBD1. The CDR3 contains 14 residues. Germline V gene sequence: CDR1 MNHEY, CDR2 SVGEGT. Trimming cost V 4 bases and J 0 bases; bases outside gene matches: 0. CDR3 loop: CASSWDSSYNEQFF. The CDR3 DNA is TGTGCCAGCAGTTGGGACAGCTCCTACAATGAGCAGTTCTTC.

The V gene is TRBV5-1, the J gene TRBJ2-5; 11 nucleotides match TRBD1. V trimming: 4 bases; J trimming: 5 bases; junction bases outside the gene matches: 7. Germline loops: CDR1 SGHRS, CDR2 YFSETQ. The CDR3 totals 15 residues. This CDR3 is CASSPRDRGSETQYF. CDR3 in DNA: TGCGCCAGCAGCCCCCGGGACAGGGGGTCTGAGACCCAGTACTTC.

This clone was picked up one time. The chain uses TRBV2 and TRBJ2-7; D remains ambiguous. V shed 6 bases and J shed 5 bases, with 5 bases lying between them. Germline V gives CDR1 SNHLY, CDR2 FYNNEI. This CDR3 spans 10 amino acids. The CDR3 spells CASRENEQYF. The CDR3 DNA follows: TGTGCCAGCAGGGAGAACGAGCAGTACTTC.

J is TRBJ2-1 and V is TRBV7-9; D gene uncertain. The CDR3 extends over 14 amino acids. Germline V gene sequence: CDR1 SEHNR, CDR2 FQNEAQ (reference sequence). Trimming stripped 1 base from V and 4 bases from J, with 8 bases between. Written as DNA, the CDR3 is TGTGCCAGCAGCTTAGAATTCGGGTACAATGAGCAGTTCTTC. Residues: CASSLEFGYNEQFF.

The rearrangement uses TRBV7-9 and TRBJ1-6; D remains ambiguous. Germline CDR1 reads SEHNR; CDR2 reads FQNEAQ (reference sequence). Trimming stripped 5 bases from V and 9 bases from J, with 14 bases between. The CDR3 extends over 14 amino acids. For the CDR3, the DNA is TGTGCCAGCAGCCCTCGACCTGCCCTTTCACCCCTCCACTTT. This translates into CASSPRPALSPLHF.

CDR3 sequence reads: CASRSSGQGFSPLHF. In DNA form, the CDR3 reads TGTGCCAGCAGGTCCTCGGGACAGGGGTTTTCACCCCTCCACTTT. This chain joins TRBV6-5 and TRBJ1-6, with 10 nucleotides matching TRBD1. The CDR3 sequence is 15 residues long. The V segment lost 6 bases and the J segment 9 bases; nucleotides outside the gene matches: 8. CDR1 is MNHEY and CDR2 is SVGAGI in the germline V gene.

The rearrangement links TRBV28 to TRBJ1-2, with D tentatively TRBD1 (5 bases). Deletions cut 8 bases from V and 4 bases from J, with 17 bases between. The germline V gene encodes CDR1 MDHEN and CDR2 SYDVKM. The CDR3 loop spans 14 amino acids. CDR3 nucleotide sequence: TGTGCCAGCCATTCTCAGGGAAGGGCCTATGGCTACACCTTC. Translation: CASHSQGRAYGYTF.

The chain joins TRBV6-6 to TRBJ2-1, with TRBD2 matching over 9 bases. This CDR3 has 18 residues. CDR1 and CDR2 from the germline V gene are MNHNY and SVGAGI (reference sequence). The J segment lost 6 bases and the V segment lost 5 bases, leaving 17 bases of the junction unmatched. CDR3 protein: CASSPRGSGGAEGNEQFF. CDR3 DNA: TGTGCCAGCAGTCCAAGGGGTAGCGGGGGTGCCGAAGGCAATGAGCAGTTCTTC.

The gene calls are TRBV5-1 and TRBJ1-1, with TRBD1 as a possible D gene (5 bases). Deletions cut 0 bases from V and 4 bases from J, with 13 bases between. This CDR3 comprises 15 residues. CDR1 is SGHRS and CDR2 is YFSETQ in the germline V gene. The DNA of the CDR3 is TGCGCCAGCAGCTTGGAGACAGTGGCAAGCACTGAAGCTTTCTTT. The encoded protein is CASSLETVASTEAFF.

This clone appeared a single time. The chain carries TRBV18 and TRBJ2-2; D is ambiguous. The CDR3 covers 13 residues. Trimming shortened V by 3 bases and J by 4 bases, and 6 bases separated the two germline ends. Germline loops: CDR1 KGHSH, CDR2 LQKENI. The CDR3 DNA sequence: TGTGCCAGCTCACCGTCCATCACCGGGGAGCTGTTTTTT. Its protein product is CASSPSITGELFF.

This chain connects TRBV11-2 to TRBJ1-5; D remains ambiguous. CDR3 length equals 14 residues. V lost 1 base and J 1 base, leaving 5 bases between the germline ends. Per germline, CDR1 SGHAT and CDR2 FQNNGV. CDR3 region: CASSLGPSNQPQHF. CDR3 DNA: TGTGCCAGCAGCTTAGGACCGAGCAATCAGCCCCAGCATTTT.

Sample share makes this clone medium-sized. The rearrangement joins TRBV19 to TRBJ1-5; D is perhaps TRBD1 (6 bases). V was clipped by 6 bases and J by 0 bases, with 12 bases between them. This CDR3 is 15 amino acids long. Germline V gene data show CDR1 as LNHDA and CDR2 as SQIVND (reference sequence). CDR3 sequence: CASRPGHHSNQPQHF. The CDR3 DNA sequence: TGTGCCAGTAGACCGGGACACCATAGCAATCAGCCCCAGCATTTT. The whole variable domain, filled in from reference TRBV19 and TRBJ1-5, reads DGGITQSPKYLFRKEGQNVTLSCEQNLNHDAMYWYRQDPGQGLRLIYYSQIVNDFQKGDIAEGYSVSREKKESFPLTVTSAQKNPTAFYLCASRPGHHSNQPQHFGDGTRLSIL.

This chain uses TRBV7-9 with TRBJ2-7; 10 bases line up with TRBD2. The germline CDR1 and CDR2 sequences are SEHNR and FQNEAQ (reference sequence). Trimming took 2 bases from V and 6 from J; bases not matched to a gene: 7. The CDR3 sequence is 15 residues long. CDR3 amino acids: CASSLLAGASPEQYF. The DNA for the CDR3 is TGTGCCAGCAGCTTACTAGCGGGAGCTTCCCCCGAGCAGTACTTC.

This chain connects TRBV5-1 to TRBJ1-2; 7 bases line up with TRBD1. The V gene end was trimmed by 0 bases and the J gene end by 2 bases; junction bases not matched to a gene: 13. Looked up from germline, CDR1 is SGHRS and CDR2 is YFSETQ. The CDR3 sequence is 18 residues long. CDR3 nucleotide sequence: TGCGCCAGCAGCTTGGGCCGAGTGACAGGGACCCAGAACTATGGCTACACCTTC. It codes for CASSLGRVTGTQNYGYTF.

The rearrangement joins TRBV7-9 to TRBJ2-3, with D maybe TRBD1 (6 bases). This CDR3 spans 16 amino acids. CDR1 and CDR2 (germline): SEHNR, FQNEAQ (reference sequence). Trimming stripped 3 bases from V and 1 base from J, with 14 bases between. CDR3 loop: CASSFWGLDGTDTQYF. CDR3 in DNA: TGTGCCAGCAGCTTTTGGGGGCTAGACGGCACAGATACGCAGTATTTT. Supplemented by reference TRBV7-9 and TRBJ2-3, the full variable domain reads DTGVSQNPRHKITKRGQNVTFRCDPISEHNRLYWYRQTLGQGPEFLTYFQNEAQLEKSRLLSDRFSAERPKGSFSTLEIQRTEQGDSAMYLCASSFWGLDGTDTQYFGPGTRLTVL.

The J gene is TRBJ1-3, the V gene TRBV5-8, with a weak D call TRBD1 (6 bases). The length of the CDR3 is 18 residues. CDR1 is SGHTS and CDR2 is YDEGEE in the germline V gene. The V end lost 0 bases, the J end lost 2 bases, and 18 bases lay between the germline ends. The CDR3 nucleotides are TGTGCCAGCAGCTTGGACCGGGACATACTTGCTGCTGGAAACACCATATATTTT. Translation gives CASSLDRDILAAGNTIYF.

The chain carries TRBV21-1 and TRBJ1-5; the table gives TRBD1 as D, unverified against the DNA. TRBV21-1 has pseudogene status. There are 11 residues in the CDR3. CDR3 coding DNA: TGTGCCAGCAGCCCAAATCAGCCCCAGCATTTT. This encodes CASSPNQPQHF.